This T cell receptor beta chain was captured by sequencing in a study of blood T cell repertoires in COVID-19. Germline values: CDR1 SGHRS, CDR2 YFSETQ. This CDR3 region has 12 residues. V was pared by 7 bases and J by 3 bases, with 1 base of the junction left unmatched. Authors' data handling: Amplifying reference gene primers gave estimates of nucleated cell counts. Libraries were prepared by immunoSEQ multiplex PCR; TCRdb keeps only in-frame clonotypes and omits some of them. V and J calls and clone size are as listed in that table; D and trimming were resolved from the DNA. Here the sample spans about 110,000 clones, about 80% being singletons.

The V call is TRBV5-1, the J call TRBJ2-5, with 9 nucleotides matching TRBD2. The clonotype comes from a woman in her seventies with acute or convalescent COVID-19. Sequences were obtained from peripheral blood. The CDR3 loop is CASQREEETQYF. CDR3 nucleotides: TGCGCCAGCCAGCGGGAGGAAGAGACCCAGTACTTC.